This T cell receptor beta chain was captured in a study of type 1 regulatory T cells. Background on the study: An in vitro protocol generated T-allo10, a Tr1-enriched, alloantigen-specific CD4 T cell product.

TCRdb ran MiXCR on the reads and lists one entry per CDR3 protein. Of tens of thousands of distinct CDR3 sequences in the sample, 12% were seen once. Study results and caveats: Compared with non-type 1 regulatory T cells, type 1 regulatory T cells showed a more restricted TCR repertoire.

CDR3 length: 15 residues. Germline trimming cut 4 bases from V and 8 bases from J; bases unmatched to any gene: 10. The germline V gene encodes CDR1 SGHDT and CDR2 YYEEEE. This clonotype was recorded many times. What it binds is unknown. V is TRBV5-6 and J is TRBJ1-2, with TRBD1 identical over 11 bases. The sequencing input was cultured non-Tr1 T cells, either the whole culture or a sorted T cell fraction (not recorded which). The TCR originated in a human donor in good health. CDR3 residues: CASSRRDRGIGGYTF. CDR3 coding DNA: TGTGCCAGCAGCCGAAGGGACAGGGGGATCGGCGGCTACACCTTC.